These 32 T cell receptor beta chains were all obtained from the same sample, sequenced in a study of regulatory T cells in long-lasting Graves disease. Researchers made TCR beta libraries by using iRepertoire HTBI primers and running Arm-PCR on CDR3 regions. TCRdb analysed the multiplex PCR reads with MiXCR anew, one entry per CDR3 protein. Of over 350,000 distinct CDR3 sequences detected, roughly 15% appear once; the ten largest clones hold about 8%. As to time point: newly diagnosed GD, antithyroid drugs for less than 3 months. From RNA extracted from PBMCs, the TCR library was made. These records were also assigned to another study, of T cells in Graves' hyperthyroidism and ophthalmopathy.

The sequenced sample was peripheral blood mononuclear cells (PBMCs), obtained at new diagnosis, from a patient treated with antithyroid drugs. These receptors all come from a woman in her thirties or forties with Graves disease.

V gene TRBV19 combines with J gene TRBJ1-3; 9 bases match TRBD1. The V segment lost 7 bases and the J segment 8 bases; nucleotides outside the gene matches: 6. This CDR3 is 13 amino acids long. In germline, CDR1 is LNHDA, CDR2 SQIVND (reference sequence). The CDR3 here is CASIPQGAHTIYF. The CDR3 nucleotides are TGTGCCAGTATCCCACAGGGGGCACACACCATATATTTT.

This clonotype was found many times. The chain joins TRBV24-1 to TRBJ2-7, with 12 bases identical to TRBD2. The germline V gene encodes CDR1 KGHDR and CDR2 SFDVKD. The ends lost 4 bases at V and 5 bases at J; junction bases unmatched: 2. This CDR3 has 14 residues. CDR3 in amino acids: CATSETSGRDEQYF. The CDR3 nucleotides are TGTGCCACCAGTGAGACTAGCGGGAGAGACGAGCAGTACTTC.

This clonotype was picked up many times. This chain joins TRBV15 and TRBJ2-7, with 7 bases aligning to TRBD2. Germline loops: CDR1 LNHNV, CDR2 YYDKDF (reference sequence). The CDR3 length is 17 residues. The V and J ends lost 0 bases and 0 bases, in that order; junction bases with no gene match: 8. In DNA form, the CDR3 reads TGTGCCACCAGCAGAGATCCGACTAGCAGTAACTCCTACGAGCAGTACTTC. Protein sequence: CATSRDPTSSNSYEQYF.

CDR3 sequence: CASGQGRHEQYF. In DNA, the CDR3 is TGTGCCAGCGGACAGGGTAGGCACGAGCAGTACTTC. The chain employs TRBV2 and TRBJ2-3; TRBD1 agrees at 8 bases. TRBJ2-7 matches the DNA end more closely, so the J call is doubtful. CDR3 length: 12 residues. CDR1 is SNHLY, CDR2 FYNNEI, per germline.

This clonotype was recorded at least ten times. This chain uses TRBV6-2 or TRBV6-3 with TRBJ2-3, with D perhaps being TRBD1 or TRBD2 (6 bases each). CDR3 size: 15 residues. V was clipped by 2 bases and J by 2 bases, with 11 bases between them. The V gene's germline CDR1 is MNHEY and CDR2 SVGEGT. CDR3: CASSYTWGATDTQYF. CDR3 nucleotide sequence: TGTGCCAGCAGTTACACTTGGGGGGCCACAGATACGCAGTATTTT.

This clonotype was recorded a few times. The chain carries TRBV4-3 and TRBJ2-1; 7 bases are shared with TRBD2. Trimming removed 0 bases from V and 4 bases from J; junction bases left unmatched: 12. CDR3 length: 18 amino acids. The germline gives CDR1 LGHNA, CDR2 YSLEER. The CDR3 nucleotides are TGCGCCAGCAGCCAAGACGAACCCTGGGGGGGTTGTTACAATGAGCAGTTCTTC. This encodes CASSQDEPWGGCYNEQFF.

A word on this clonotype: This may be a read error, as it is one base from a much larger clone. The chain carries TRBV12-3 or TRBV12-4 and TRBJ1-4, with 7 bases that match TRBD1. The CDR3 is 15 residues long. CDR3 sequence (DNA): TGTGCCAGCAGCCTCGGGACAGCCTCTAATGAAAAACTGTCTTTT. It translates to CASSLGTASNEKLSF.

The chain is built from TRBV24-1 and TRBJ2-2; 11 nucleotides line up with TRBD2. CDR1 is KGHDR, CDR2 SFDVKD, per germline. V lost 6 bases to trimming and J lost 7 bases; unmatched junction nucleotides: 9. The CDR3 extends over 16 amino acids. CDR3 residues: CATSPTSGSGSGELFF. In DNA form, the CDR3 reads TGTGCCACCAGTCCCACTAGCGGGAGCGGAAGCGGGGAGCTGTTTTTT.

The CDR3 coding sequence is TGTGCCAGTAGTCCGGGGACAGTAGGAACGCAGTATTTT. It specifies CASSPGTVGTQYF. This chain links TRBV19 with TRBJ2-3; 7 nucleotides align to TRBD1. Germline CDR1 and CDR2: LNHDA and SQIVND (reference sequence). V trimming: 5 bases; J trimming: 9 bases; junction bases outside the gene matches: 8. The CDR3 loop spans 13 amino acids.

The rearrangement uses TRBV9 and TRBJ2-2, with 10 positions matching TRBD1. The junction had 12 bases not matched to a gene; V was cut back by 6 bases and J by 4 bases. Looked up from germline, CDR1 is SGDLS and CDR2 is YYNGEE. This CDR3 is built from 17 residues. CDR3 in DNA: TGTGCCAGCACCCCCCATGGGGGGACAGGGGTCACCGGGGAGCTGTTTTTT. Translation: CASTPHGGTGVTGELFF.

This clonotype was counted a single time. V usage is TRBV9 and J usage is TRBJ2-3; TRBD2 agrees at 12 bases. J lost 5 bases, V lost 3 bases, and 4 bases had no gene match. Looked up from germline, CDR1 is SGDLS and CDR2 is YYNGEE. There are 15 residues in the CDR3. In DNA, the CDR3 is TGTGCCAGCAGCGCCGGACTAGCGGGAAGAGATACGCAGTATTTT. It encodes CASSAGLAGRDTQYF.

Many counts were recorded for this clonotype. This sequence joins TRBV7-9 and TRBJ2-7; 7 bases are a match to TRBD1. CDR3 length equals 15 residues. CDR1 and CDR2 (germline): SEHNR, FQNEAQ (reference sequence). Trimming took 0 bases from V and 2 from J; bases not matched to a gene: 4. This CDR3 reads CASSLADRQPYEQYF. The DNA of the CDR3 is TGTGCCAGCAGCTTAGCGGACAGGCAACCCTACGAGCAGTACTTC.

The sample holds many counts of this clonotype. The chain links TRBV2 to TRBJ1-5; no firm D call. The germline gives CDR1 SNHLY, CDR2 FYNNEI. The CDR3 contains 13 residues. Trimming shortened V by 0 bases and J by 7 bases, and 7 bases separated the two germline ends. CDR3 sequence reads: CASSEAFNQPQHF. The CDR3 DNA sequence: TGTGCCAGCAGTGAAGCTTTCAACCAGCCCCAGCATTTT.

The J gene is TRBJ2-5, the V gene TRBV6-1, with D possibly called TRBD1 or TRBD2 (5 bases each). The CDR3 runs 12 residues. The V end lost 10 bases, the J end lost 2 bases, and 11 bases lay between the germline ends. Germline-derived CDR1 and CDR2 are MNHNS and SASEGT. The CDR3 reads CAISWGQETQYF. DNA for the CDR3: TGTGCCATCTCCTGGGGGCAAGAGACCCAGTACTTC.

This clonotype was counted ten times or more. The CDR3 DNA reads as TGTGCCAGCAGCTTTGAGGGACTAGCAGGCGATGAGCAGTTCTTC. Its protein is CASSFEGLAGDEQFF. The J gene is TRBJ2-1, the V gene TRBV27, with 9 bases that match TRBD2. This CDR3 contains 15 residues. Looked up from germline, CDR1 is MNHEY and CDR2 is SMNVEV (reference sequence). V shed 6 bases, J shed 8 bases, and the junction held 11 bases outside the gene matches.

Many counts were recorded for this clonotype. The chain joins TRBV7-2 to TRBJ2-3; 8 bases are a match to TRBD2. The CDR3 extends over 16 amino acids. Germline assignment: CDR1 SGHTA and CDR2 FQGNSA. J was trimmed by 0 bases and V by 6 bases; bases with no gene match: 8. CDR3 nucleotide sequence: TGTGCCAGCAGATCCGGGGGGGGAGGGAGCACAGATACGCAGTATTTT. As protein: CASRSGGGGSTDTQYF.

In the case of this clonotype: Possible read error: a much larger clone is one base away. CDR3 protein: CTSSVGAYNQPQHF. The DNA for the CDR3 is TGTACCAGCTCCGTGGGGGCCTACAATCAGCCCCAGCATTTT. The chain combines TRBV27 with TRBJ1-5, with D possibly being TRBD1 (6 bases). The CDR3 is made up of 14 amino acids. Looked up from germline, CDR1 is MNHEY and CDR2 is SMNVEV (reference sequence).

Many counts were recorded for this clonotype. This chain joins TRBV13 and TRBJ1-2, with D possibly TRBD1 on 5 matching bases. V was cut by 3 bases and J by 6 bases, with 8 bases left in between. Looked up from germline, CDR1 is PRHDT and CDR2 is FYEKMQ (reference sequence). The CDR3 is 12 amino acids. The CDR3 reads CASSLGRNGYTF. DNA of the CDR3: TGTGCCAGCAGCTTGGGACGGAATGGCTACACCTTC. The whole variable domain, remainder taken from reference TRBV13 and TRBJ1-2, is AAGVIQSPRHLIKEKRETATLKCYPIPRHDTVYWYQQGPGQDPQFLISFYEKMQSDKGSIPDRFSAQQFSDYHSELNMSSLELGDSALYFCASSLGRNGYTFGSGTRLTVV.

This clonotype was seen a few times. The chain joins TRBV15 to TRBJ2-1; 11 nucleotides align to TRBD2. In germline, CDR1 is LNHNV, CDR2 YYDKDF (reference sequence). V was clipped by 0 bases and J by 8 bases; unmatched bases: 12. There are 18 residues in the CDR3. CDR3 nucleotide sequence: TGTGCCACCAGCAGAGAAGGTCTAGCGGGAGGAAGTTTGGATGAGCAGTTCTTC. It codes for CATSREGLAGGSLDEQFF.

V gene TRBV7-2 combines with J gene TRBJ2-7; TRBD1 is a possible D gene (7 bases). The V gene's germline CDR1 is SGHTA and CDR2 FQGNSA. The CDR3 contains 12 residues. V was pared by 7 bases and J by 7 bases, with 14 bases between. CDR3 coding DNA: TGTGCCAGCACCATACAGGGGAGGGAGCAGTACTTC. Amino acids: CASTIQGREQYF.

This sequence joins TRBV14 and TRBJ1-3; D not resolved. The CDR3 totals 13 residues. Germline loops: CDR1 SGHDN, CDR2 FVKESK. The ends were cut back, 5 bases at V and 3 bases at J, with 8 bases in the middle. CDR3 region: CASSMLNGNTIYF. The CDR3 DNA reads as TGTGCCAGCAGCATGCTGAATGGAAACACCATATATTTT.

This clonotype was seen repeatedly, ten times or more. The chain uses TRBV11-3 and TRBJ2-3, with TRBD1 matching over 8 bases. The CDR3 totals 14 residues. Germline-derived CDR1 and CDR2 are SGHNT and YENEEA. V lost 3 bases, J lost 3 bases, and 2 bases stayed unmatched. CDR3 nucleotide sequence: TGTGCCAGCAGCTTTTGGGACAGGACAGATACGCAGTATTTT. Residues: CASSFWDRTDTQYF. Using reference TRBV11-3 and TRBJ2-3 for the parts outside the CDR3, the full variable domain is EAGVVQSPRYKIIEKKQPVAFWCNPISGHNTLYWYLQNLGQGPELLIRYENEEAVDDSQLPKDRFSAERLKGVDSTLKIQPAELGDSAVYLCASSFWDRTDTQYFGPGTRLTVL.

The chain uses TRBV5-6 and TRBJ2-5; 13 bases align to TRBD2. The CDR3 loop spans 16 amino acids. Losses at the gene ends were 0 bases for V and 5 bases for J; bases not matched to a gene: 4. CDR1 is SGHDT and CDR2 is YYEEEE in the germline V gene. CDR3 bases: TGTGCCAGCAGCTTGGGACTAGCGGGAGGCTGGGAGACCCAGTACTTC. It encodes CASSLGLAGGWETQYF. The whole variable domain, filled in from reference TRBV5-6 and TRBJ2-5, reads DAGVTQSPTHLIKTRGQQVTLRCSPKSGHDTVSWYQQALGQGPQFIFQYYEEEERQRGNFPDRFSGHQFPNYSSELNVNALLLGDSALYLCASSLGLAGGWETQYFGPGTRLLVL.

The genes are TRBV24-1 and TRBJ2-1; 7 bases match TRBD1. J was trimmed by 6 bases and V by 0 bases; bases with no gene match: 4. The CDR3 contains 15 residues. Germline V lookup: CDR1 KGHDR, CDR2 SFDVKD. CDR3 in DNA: TGTGCCACCAGTGATTTGCGGGACAGCCTCAATGAGCAGTTCTTC. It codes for CATSDLRDSLNEQFF.

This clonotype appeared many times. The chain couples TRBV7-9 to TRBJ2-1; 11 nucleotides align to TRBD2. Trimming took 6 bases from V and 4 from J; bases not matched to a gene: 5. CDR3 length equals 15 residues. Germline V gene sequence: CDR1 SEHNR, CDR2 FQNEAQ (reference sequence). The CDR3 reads CASRLAGAGYNEQFF. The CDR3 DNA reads TGTGCCAGCAGACTAGCGGGAGCTGGGTACAATGAGCAGTTCTTC.

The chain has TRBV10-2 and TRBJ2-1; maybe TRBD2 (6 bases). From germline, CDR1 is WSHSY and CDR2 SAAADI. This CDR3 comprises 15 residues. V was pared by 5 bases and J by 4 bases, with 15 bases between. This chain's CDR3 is CASSYQDYEYNEQFF. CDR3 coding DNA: TGCGCCAGCAGTTACCAGGACTACGAATACAATGAGCAGTTCTTC.

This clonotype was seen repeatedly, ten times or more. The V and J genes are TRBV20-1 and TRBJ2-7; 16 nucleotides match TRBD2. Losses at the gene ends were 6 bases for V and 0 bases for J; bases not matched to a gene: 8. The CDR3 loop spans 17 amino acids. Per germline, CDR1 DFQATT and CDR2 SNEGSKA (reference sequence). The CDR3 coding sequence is TGCAGTGCCACCGGGACTAGCGGGAGGGCCCTCTCCTACGAGCAGTACTTC. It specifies CSATGTSGRALSYEQYF.

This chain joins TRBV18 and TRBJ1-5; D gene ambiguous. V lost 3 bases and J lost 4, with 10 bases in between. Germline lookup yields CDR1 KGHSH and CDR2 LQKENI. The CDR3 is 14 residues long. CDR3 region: CASSPSHMNQPQHF. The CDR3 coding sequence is TGTGCCAGCTCACCTTCCCACATGAATCAGCCCCAGCATTTT. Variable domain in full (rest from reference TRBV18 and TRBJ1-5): NAGVMQNPRHLVRRRGQEARLRCSPMKGHSHVYWYRQLPEEGLKFMVYLQKENIIDESGMPKERFSAEFPKEGPSILRIQQVVRGDSAAYFCASSPSHMNQPQHFGDGTRLSIL.

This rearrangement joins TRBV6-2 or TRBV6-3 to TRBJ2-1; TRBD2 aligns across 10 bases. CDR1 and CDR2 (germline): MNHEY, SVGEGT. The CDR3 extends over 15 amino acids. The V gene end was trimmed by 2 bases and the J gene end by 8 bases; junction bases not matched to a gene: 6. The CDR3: CASSYTSGMFDEQFF. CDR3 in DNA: TGTGCCAGCAGTTACACTAGCGGGATGTTCGATGAGCAGTTCTTC.

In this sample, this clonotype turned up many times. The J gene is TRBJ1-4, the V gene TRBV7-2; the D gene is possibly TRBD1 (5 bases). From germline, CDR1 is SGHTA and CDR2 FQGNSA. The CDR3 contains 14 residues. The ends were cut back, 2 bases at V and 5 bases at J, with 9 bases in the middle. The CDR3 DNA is TGTGCCAGCAGCTTACAGGGAAAGAATGAAAAACTGTTTTTT. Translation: CASSLQGKNEKLFF.

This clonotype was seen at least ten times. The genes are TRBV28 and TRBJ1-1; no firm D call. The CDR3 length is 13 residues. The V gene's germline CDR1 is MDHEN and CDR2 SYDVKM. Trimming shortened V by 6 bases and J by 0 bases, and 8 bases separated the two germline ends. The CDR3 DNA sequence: TGTGCCAGCAGCGCAGCTATGAACACTGAAGCTTTCTTT. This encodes CASSAAMNTEAFF. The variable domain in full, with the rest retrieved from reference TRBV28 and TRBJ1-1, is DVKVTQSSRYLVKRTGEKVFLECVQDMDHENMFWYRQDPGLGLRLIYFSYDVKMKEKGDIPEGYSVSREKKERFSLILESASTNQTSMYLCASSAAMNTEAFFGQGTRLTVV.

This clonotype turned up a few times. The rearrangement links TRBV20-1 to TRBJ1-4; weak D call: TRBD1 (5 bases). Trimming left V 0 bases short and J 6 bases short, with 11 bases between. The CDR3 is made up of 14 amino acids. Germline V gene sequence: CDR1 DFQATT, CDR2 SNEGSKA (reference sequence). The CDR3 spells CSARDAQGDEKLFF. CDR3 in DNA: TGCAGTGCTAGAGATGCCCAGGGTGATGAAAAACTGTTTTTT.